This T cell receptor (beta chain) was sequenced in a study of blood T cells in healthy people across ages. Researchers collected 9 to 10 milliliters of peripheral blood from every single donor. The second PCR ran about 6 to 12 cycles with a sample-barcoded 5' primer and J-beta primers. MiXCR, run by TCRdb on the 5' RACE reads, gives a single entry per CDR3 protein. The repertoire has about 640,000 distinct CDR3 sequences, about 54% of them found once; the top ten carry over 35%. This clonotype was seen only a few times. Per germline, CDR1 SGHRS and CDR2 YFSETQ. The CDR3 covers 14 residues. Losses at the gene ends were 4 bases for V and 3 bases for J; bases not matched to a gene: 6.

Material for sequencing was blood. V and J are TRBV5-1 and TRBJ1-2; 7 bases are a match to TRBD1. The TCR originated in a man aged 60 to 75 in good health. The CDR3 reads CASSAQGDDYGYTF. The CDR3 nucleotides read TGCGCCAGCAGCGCCCAGGGGGACGACTATGGCTACACCTTC.